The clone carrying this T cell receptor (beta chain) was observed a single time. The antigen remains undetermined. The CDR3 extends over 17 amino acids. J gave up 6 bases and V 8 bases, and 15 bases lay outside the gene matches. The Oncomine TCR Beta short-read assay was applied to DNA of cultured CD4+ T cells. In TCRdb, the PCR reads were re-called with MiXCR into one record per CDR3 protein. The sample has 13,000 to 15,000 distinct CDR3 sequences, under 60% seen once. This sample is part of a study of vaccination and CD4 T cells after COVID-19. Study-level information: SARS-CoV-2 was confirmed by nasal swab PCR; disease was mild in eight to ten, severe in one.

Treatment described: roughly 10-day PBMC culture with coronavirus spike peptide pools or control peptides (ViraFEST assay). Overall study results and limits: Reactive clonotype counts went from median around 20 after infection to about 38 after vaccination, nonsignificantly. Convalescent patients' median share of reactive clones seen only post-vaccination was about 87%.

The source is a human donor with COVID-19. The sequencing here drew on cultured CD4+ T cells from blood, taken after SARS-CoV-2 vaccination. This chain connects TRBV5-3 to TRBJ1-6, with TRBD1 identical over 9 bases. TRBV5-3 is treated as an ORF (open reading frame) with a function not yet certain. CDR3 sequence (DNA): TGTGCCAGCAGCCCTCGGGGACAGGGTGTTTTTAATTCACCCCTCCACTTT. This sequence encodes CASSPRGQGVFNSPLHF.